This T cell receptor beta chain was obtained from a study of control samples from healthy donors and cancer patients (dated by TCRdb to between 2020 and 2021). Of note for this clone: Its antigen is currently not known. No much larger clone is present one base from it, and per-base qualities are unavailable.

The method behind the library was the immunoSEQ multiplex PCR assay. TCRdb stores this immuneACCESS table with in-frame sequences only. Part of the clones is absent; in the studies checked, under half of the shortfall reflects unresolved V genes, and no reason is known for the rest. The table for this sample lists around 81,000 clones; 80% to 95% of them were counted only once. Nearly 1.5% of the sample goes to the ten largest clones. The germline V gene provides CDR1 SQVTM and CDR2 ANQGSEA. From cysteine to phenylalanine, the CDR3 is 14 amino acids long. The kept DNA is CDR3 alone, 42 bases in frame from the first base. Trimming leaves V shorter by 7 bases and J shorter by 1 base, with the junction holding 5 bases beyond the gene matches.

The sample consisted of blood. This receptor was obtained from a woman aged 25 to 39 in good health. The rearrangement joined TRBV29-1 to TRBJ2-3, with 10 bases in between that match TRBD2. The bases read TGCAGCGGAAGCGGGAGGGCCGGCACAGATACGCAGTATTTT. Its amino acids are CSGSGRAGTDTQYF.